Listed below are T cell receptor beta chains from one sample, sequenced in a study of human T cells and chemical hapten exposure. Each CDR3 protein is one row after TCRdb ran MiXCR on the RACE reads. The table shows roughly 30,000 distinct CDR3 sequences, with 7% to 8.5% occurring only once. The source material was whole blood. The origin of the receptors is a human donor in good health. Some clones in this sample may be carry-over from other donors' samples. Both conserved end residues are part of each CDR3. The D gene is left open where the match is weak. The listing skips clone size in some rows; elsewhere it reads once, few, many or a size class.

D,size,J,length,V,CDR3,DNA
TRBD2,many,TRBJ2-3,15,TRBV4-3,CASSRAGLGADTQYF,TGCGCCAGCAGCCGAGCGGGGCTTGGGGCAGATACGCAGTATTTT
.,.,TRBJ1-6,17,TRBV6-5,CASSLDSPSSYNSPLHF,TGTGCCAGCAGTCTGGACAGTCCGAGCTCCTATAATTCACCCCTCCACTTT
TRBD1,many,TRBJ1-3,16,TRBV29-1,CSAVGQELHSGNTIYF,TGCAGCGCCGTCGGACAGGAGCTGCACTCTGGAAACACCATATATTTT
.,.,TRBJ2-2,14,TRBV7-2,CASSLRGRTGELFF,TGTGCCAGCAGCTTAAGAGGTCGGACCGGGGAGCTGTTTTTT
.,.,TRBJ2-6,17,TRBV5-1,CASAGETGRSGANVLTF,TGCGCCAGCGCGGGGGAGACAGGGCGCTCTGGGGCCAACGTCCTGACTTTC
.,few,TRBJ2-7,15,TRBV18,CASSPPGQGTFKQYF,TGTGCCAGCTCACCACCGGGGCAGGGTACTTTCAAGCAGTACTTC
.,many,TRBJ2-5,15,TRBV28,CASSSASQGIQTQYF,TGTGCCAGCAGTTCGGCTAGTCAGGGTATTCAGACCCAGTACTTC
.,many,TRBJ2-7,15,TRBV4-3,CASSQDRYRNYEQYF,TGCGCCAGCAGCCAAGATCGGTACAGAAATTACGAGCAGTACTTC
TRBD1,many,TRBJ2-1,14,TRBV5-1,CASSSGTGYTEQFF,TGCGCCAGCAGCTCCGGGACAGGGTATACTGAGCAGTTCTTC
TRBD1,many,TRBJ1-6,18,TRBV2,CASSEWFDRGLINSPLHF,TGTGCCAGCAGTGAATGGTTCGACAGGGGGCTAATTAATTCACCCCTCCACTTT
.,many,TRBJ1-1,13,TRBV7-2,CASSLEPNTEAFF,TGTGCCAGCAGCTTAGAGCCGAACACTGAAGCTTTCTTT
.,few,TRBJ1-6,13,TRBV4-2,CASSQAENSPLHF,TGTGCCAGCAGCCAAGCTGAGAATTCACCCCTCCACTTT
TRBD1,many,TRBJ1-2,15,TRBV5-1,CASSSLGQGNYGYTF,TGCGCCAGCAGCTCCCTGGGACAGGGAAACTATGGCTACACCTTC
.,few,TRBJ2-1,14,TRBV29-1,CSARQGHTYNEQFF,TGCAGCGCCCGGCAGGGACACACCTACAATGAGCAGTTCTTC
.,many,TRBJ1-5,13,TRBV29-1,CSVGSADNQPQHF,TGCAGCGTTGGCTCCGCGGACAATCAGCCCCAGCATTTT
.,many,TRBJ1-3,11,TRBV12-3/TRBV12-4,CASSPGNTIYF,TGTGCCAGCAGTCCGGGAAACACCATATATTTT
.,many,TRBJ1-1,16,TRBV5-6,CASSLILSLINTEAFF,TGTGCCAGCAGCTTGATCCTAAGCTTGATTAACACTGAAGCTTTCTTT
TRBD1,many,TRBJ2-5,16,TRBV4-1,CASSLAGTARGETQYF,TGCGCCAGCAGCCTCGCCGGGACAGCAAGGGGAGAGACCCAGTACTTC
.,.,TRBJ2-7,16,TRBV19,CASSITLWANSYEQYF,TGTGCCAGTAGTATCACACTATGGGCCAATTCCTACGAGCAGTACTTC
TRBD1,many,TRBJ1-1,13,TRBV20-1,CSARGDRDTEAFF,TGCAGTGCTAGAGGGGACAGGGACACTGAAGCTTTCTTT
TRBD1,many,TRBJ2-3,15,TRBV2,CASSGTGQHTDTQYF,TGTGCCAGCAGTGGTACGGGACAGCACACAGATACGCAGTATTTT
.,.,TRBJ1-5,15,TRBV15,CATSRQGVLGQPQHF,TGTGCCACCAGCAGACAAGGGGTCCTCGGTCAGCCCCAGCATTTT
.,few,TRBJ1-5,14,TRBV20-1,CSARGLTPAIPQHF,TGCAGTGCTAGAGGGCTAACGCCCGCTATCCCCCAGCATTTT
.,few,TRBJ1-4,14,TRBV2,CASITQGANEKLFF,TGTGCCAGCATTACGCAGGGAGCTAATGAAAAACTGTTTTTT
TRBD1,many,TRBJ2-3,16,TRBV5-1,CASSLSGDRGWDTQYF,TGCGCCAGCAGCTTGTCGGGGGACAGGGGATGGGATACGCAGTATTTT
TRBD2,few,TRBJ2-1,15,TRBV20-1,CSAEPSGGVYNEQFF,TGCAGTGCAGAACCTAGCGGGGGGGTGTACAATGAGCAGTTCTTC